This TCR beta chain is drawn from a study of regulatory dendritic cells for organ transplantation (dated 2017 in TCRdb). Describing the broader study: Sorted naive and memory CD4+ and CD8+ T cells had their TCRbeta repertoires sequenced both before and after allostimulation with either regulatory or mature dendritic cells.

Trimming removed 3 bases from V and 0 bases from J; the gene matches leave 5 bases unexplained. The CDR3 goes from the cysteine to the phenylalanine over 15 residues. Here the CDR3 DNA is all that survives: 45 bases in frame from base 1. From the germline V gene (reference sequence), CDR1 is SEHNR and CDR2 is FQNEAQ. Naive T cells were sorted as CD45RA+ and memory T cells as CD45RO+ CD4+ or CD8+ cells by FACS. T cells for TCR sequencing came from two healthy control subjects. Unstimulated sorted T cell subsets served as baseline controls for the mixed lymphocyte reactions. The Qiagen DNeasy Blood & Tissue Kit was used for extraction of genomic DNA. This clone was detected only a few times. Its antigen is still unknown. No per-base quality is available; no much larger clone lies one base away. TCRbeta CDR3 regions were amplified by multiplexed two-step PCR using Vbeta-specific forward primers and Jbeta-specific reverse primers. Through the immunoSEQ service, the TCRbeta libraries were run on an Illumina instrument for sequencing. The study's own analysis went as follows. IMGT annotation was used to assign V, D and J genes, and synthetic CDR3 analogues were used to correct the counts for multiplex PCR bias. Repertoire clonality was computed in the immunoSEQ Analyzer as one minus normalized Shannon entropy. Clonal expansion was defined by Fisher's exact test with Benjamini-Hochberg false discovery rate control, using two-tailed P<0.01. TCRdb mirrors the immuneACCESS table, restricted to in-frame sequences. Some clones are absent from its copies; in checked studies, under half trace to an unresolved V gene, and the reason for the others is unknown. V, J and clone size are those of that table, while D and trimming were read from the DNA. The table for this sample lists some 10,000 clones; just over 70% of them were counted only once. Approximately 17% of the sample is held by the ten biggest clonotypes.

What the work shows at the level of the full study, not this receptor alone: Expansion of memory CD8+ clones was induced by allostimulation in both subjects, but more limited expansion appeared to be induced by regulatory dendritic cells than by mature dendritic cells. Sequencing was done in only a couple of subjects, and the authors reported considerable heterogeneity between individuals in the alloreactive memory CD8+ T cell pool. Among the resting subsets, memory CD8+ T cells contained the most alloreactive TCR clonotypes. Highly diverse repertoires were observed in naive CD4+ and CD8+ T cells, whereas lower diversity was observed in memory cells, and the most oligoclonal repertoires were found in memory CD8+ cells.

Here the chain combines TRBV7-9 and TRBJ2-7, and 7 bases in between align with TRBD1. The origin of this receptor is a human donor in good health. Material: memory CD8+ T cells from blood. The sample's cell subset or site label, decoded: CD45RO+ memory T cells. Read as DNA, the sequence is TGTGCCAGCAGCTTTGGGACAGCAGACTCCTACGAGCAGTACTTC. This sequence encodes CASSFGTADSYEQYF.